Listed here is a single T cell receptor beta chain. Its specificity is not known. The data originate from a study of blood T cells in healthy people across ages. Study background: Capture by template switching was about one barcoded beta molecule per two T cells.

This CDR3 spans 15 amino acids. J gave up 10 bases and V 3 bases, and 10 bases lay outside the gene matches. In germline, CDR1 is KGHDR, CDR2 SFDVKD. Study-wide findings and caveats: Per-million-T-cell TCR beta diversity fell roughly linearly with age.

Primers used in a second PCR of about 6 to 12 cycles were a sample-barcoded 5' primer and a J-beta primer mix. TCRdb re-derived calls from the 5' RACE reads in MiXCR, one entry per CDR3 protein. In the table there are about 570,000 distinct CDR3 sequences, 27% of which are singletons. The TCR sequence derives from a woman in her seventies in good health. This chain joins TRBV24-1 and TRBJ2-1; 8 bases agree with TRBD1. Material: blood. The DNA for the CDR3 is TGTGCCACCAGTGATCTCGGACAGGGAGCCAGAGAGCAGTTCTTC. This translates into CATSDLGQGAREQFF.